The 8 T cell receptor beta chains below all came from one sample that was sequenced in a study of blood T cell repertoires in COVID-19. Profiled with immunoSEQ multiplex PCR; TCRdb holds only in-frame clones, not every one. The sample has about 40,000 clones, 88% seen once; the top ten hold 8% to 10%. Sample: peripheral blood. Receptors originate from a human donor in a cohort sampled during active COVID-19.

The CDR3 region has the DNA TGTGCCAGCAGACTAAGGTGGAGGGATTCACCCCTCCACTTT. Its protein is CASRLRWRDSPLHF. The gene calls are TRBV28 and TRBJ1-6, with D unclear. The CDR3 covers 14 residues. The germline V and J ends were trimmed by 6 bases and 8 bases, with 14 bases remaining between them. Per the germline V gene, CDR1 is MDHEN and CDR2 is SYDVKM.

This clone was seen a single time. The chain recombines TRBV5-4 with TRBJ2-1, with TRBD2 identical over 8 bases. Germline CDR1 SGHNT, CDR2 YYREEE (reference sequence). The CDR3 runs 15 residues. Trimming cost V 4 bases and J 1 base; bases outside gene matches: 4. CDR3 residues: CASSPGTSSYNEQFF. CDR3 coding DNA: TGTGCCAGCAGCCCCGGGACTAGTTCCTACAATGAGCAGTTCTTC. The full variable domain, in which reference TRBV5-4 and TRBJ2-1 provide the parts outside the CDR3, is ETGVTQSPTHLIKTRGQQVTLRCSSQSGHNTVSWYQQALGQGPQFIFQYYREEENGRGNFPPRFSGLQFPNYSSELNVNALELDDSALYLCASSPGTSSYNEQFFGPGTRLTVL.

V gene TRBV30 combines with J gene TRBJ1-3; tentatively, D is TRBD1 (5 bases). V lost 3 bases and J 8 bases, leaving 14 bases between the germline ends. The CDR3 covers 13 residues. Germline-derived CDR1 and CDR2 are GTSNPN and SVGIG (reference sequence). In DNA, the CDR3 is TGTGCCTGGAGAGTCGGGGGGGGAGACACCATATATTTT. This translates into CAWRVGGGDTIYF. The full variable domain, its missing parts supplied by reference TRBV30 and TRBJ1-3, is SQTIHQWPATLVQPVGSPLSLECTVEGTSNPNLYWYRQAAGRGLQLLFYSVGIGQISSEVPQNLSASRPQDRQFILSSKKLLLSDSGFYLCAWRVGGGDTIYFGEGSWLTVV.

The chain has TRBV19 and TRBJ2-5; 7 positions agree with TRBD1. J gave up 1 base and V 6 bases, and 14 bases lay outside the gene matches. Germline CDR1 reads LNHDA; CDR2 reads SQIVND (reference sequence). CDR3 size: 17 residues. The CDR3 here is CASRLRDRSLTQETQYF. The CDR3 nucleotides read TGTGCCAGTAGACTCCGGGACAGAAGCCTAACCCAAGAGACCCAGTACTTC.

The chain has TRBV7-3 and TRBJ1-1, with TRBD1 as a possible D gene (5 bases). Germline values: CDR1 SGHTA, CDR2 FQGTGA. V dropped 5 bases and J dropped 0 bases, with 7 bases sitting between them. CDR3 size: 13 residues. The CDR3 spells CASSVQVNTEAFF. CDR3 sequence (DNA): TGTGCCAGCAGCGTACAGGTGAACACTGAAGCTTTCTTT.

This clone came up a few times. CDR3 sequence reads: CASSLNGIPNTEAFF. CDR3 sequence (DNA): TGCGCCAGCAGCCTCAACGGGATCCCGAACACTGAAGCTTTCTTT. This chain joins TRBV5-1 and TRBJ1-1; no definite D call. The CDR3 sequence is 15 residues long. Trimming removed 4 bases at V and 1 base at J, with 14 bases between. Germline assignment: CDR1 SGHRS and CDR2 YFSETQ. Variable domain in full (rest from reference TRBV5-1 and TRBJ1-1): KAGVTQTPRYLIKTRGQQVTLSCSPISGHRSVSWYQQTPGQGLQFLFEYFSETQRNKGNFPGRFSGRQFSNSRSEMNVSTLELGDSALYLCASSLNGIPNTEAFFGQGTRLTVV.

J is TRBJ1-2 and V is TRBV5-4; D gene ambiguous. The CDR3 consists of 13 residues. The V and J ends lost 0 bases and 4 bases respectively, with 7 bases between them. Germline CDR1 is SGHNT and CDR2 is YYREEE (reference sequence). The CDR3 is CASSLAYGYGYTF. Here the CDR3 DNA reads TGTGCCAGCAGCTTGGCCTACGGCTATGGCTACACCTTC.

This chain joins TRBV24-1 and TRBJ2-3; 9 nucleotides line up with TRBD2. Germline assignment: CDR1 KGHDR and CDR2 SFDVKD. V lost 9 bases and J lost 4; bases outside the gene matches: 4. There are 13 residues in the CDR3. The CDR3 here is CATGGGEADTQYF. The CDR3 DNA sequence: TGTGCCACCGGCGGGGGGGAGGCAGATACGCAGTATTTT.